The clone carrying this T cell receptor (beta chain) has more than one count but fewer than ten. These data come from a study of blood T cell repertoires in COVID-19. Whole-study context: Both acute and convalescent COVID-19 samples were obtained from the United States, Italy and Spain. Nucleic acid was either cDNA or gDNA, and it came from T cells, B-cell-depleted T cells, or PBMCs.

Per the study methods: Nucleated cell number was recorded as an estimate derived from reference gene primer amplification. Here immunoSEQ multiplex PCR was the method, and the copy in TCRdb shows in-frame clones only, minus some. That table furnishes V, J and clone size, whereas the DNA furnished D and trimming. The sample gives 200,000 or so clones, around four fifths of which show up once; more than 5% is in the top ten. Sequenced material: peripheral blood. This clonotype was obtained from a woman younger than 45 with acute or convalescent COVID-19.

CDR3 nucleotides: TGCAGCGTTGCGGGGGAAAGCTCTGGGGCCAACGTCCTGACTTTC. This translates into CSVAGESSGANVLTF. The genes are TRBV29-1 and TRBJ2-6, with D maybe TRBD2 (6 bases). Germline loops: CDR1 SQVTM, CDR2 ANQGSEA. The ends were cut back, 4 bases at V and 0 bases at J, with 10 bases in the middle. The CDR3 sequence is 15 residues long. The full variable domain, rest sourced from reference TRBV29-1 and TRBJ2-6, is SAVISQKPSRDICQRGTSLTIQCQVDSQVTMMFWYRQQPGQSLTLIATANQGSEATYESGFVIDKFPISRPNLTFSTLTVSNMSPEDSSIYLCSVAGESSGANVLTFGAGSRLTVL.